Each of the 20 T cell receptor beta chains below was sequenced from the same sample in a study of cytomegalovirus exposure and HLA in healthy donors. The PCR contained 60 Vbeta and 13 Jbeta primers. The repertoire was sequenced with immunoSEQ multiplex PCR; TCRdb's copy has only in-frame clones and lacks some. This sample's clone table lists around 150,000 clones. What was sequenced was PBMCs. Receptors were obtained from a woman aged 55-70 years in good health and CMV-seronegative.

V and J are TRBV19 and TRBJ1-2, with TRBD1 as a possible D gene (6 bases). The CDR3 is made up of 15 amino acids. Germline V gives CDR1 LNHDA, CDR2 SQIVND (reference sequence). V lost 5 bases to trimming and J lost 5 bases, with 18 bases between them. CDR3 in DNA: TGTGCCAGTAGTCCTAACAGGGTTTCTGTTTATGGCTACACCTTC. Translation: CASSPNRVSVYGYTF.

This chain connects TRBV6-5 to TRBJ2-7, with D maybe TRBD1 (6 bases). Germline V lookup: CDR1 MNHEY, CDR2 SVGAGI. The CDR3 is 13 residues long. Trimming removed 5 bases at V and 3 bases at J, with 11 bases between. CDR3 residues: CASSNRDNYEQYF. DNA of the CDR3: TGTGCCAGCAGTAACCGGGACAACTACGAGCAGTACTTC.

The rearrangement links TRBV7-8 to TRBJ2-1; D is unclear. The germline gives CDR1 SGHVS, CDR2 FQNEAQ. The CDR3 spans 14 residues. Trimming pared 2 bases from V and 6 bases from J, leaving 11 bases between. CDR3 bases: TGTGCCAGCAGCTTACACCGGGTTACCAATGAGCAGTTCTTC. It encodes CASSLHRVTNEQFF.

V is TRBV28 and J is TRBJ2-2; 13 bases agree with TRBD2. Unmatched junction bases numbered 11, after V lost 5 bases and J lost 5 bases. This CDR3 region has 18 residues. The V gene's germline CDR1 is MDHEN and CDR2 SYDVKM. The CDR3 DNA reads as TGTGCCAGCAGTCACTCGACTAGCGGGAGGCCCCGAACCGGGGAGCTGTTTTTT. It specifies CASSHSTSGRPRTGELFF. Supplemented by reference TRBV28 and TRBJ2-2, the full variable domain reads DVKVTQSSRYLVKRTGEKVFLECVQDMDHENMFWYRQDPGLGLRLIYFSYDVKMKEKGDIPEGYSVSREKKERFSLILESASTNQTSMYLCASSHSTSGRPRTGELFFGEGSRLTVL.

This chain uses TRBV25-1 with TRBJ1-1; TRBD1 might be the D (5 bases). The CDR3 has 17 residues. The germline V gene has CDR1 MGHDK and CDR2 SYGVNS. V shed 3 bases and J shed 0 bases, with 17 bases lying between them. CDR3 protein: CASSDQGKGVMNTEAFF. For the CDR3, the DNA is TGTGCCAGCAGTGATCAGGGCAAGGGTGTGATGAACACTGAAGCTTTCTTT.

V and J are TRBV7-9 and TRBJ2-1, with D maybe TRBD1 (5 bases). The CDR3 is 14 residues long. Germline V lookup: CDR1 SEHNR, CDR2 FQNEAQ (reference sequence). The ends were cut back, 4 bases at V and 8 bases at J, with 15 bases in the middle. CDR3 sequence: CASSYVGASDEQFF. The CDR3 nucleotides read TGTGCCAGCAGCTATGTAGGGGCTTCGGATGAGCAGTTCTTC.

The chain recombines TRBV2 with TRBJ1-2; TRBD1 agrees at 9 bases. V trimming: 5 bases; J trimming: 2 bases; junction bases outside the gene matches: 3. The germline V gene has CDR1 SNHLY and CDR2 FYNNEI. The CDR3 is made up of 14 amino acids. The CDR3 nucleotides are TGTGCCAGCAGTACCGACAGGGGGAACTATGGCTACACCTTC. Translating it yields CASSTDRGNYGYTF.

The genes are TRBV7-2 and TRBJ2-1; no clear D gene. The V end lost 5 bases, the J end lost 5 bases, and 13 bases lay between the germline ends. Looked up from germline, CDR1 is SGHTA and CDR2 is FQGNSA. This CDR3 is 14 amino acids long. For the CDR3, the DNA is TGTGCCAGCAGCCCCAGGCCCTCTAACAATGAGCAGTTCTTC. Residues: CASSPRPSNNEQFF. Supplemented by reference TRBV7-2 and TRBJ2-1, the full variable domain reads GAGVSQSPSNKVTEKGKDVELRCDPISGHTALYWYRQSLGQGLEFLIYFQGNSAPDKSGLPSDRFSAERTGGSVSTLTIQRTQQEDSAVYLCASSPRPSNNEQFFGPGTRLTVL.

CDR3 sequence (DNA): TGTGCCAGCAGCCCCCGGACAGGGGCGTCAGGGGAGCAGTTCTTC. Amino acids: CASSPRTGASGEQFF. This chain uses TRBV13 with TRBJ2-1; 9 bases are shared with TRBD1. The CDR3 consists of 15 residues. J was trimmed by 10 bases and V by 5 bases; bases with no gene match: 12. In germline, CDR1 is PRHDT, CDR2 FYEKMQ (reference sequence).

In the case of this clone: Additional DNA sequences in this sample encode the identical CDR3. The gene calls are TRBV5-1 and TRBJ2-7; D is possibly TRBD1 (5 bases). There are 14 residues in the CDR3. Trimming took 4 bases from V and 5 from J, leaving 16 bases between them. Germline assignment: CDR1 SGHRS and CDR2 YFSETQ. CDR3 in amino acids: CASSPIQGAHEQYF. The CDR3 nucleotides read TGCGCCAGCAGCCCCATCCAGGGTGCCCACGAGCAGTACTTC. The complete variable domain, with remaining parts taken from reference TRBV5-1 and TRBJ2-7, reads KAGVTQTPRYLIKTRGQQVTLSCSPISGHRSVSWYQQTPGQGLQFLFEYFSETQRNKGNFPGRFSGRQFSNSRSEMNVSTLELGDSALYLCASSPIQGAHEQYFGPGTRLTVT.

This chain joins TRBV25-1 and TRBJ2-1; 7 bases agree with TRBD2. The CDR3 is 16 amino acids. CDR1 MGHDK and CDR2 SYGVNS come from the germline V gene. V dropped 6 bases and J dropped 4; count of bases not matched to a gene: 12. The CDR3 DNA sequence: TGTGCCAGCAGCTCGGTTCTAGCGGCCGGATACAATGAGCAGTTCTTC. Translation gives CASSSVLAAGYNEQFF.

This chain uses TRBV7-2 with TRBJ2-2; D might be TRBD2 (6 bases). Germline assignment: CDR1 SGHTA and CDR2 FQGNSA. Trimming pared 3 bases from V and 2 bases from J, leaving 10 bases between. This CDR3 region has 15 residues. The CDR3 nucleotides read TGTGCCAGCAGCTTCTCGGGACTCAACACCGGGGAGCTGTTTTTT. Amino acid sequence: CASSFSGLNTGELFF.

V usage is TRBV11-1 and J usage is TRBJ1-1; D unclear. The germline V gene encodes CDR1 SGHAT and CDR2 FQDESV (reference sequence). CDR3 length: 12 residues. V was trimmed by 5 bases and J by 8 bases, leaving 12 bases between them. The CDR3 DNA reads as TGTGCCAGCAGCCACGGCGGGTTGGAAGCTTTCTTT. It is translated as CASSHGGLEAFF.

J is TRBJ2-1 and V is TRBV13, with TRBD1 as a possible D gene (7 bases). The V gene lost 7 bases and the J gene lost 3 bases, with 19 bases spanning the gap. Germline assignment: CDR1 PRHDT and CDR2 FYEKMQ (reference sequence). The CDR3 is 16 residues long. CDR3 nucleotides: TGTGCCAGCACCCCTTTACGCGGGACAGACTACAATGAGCAGTTCTTC. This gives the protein CASTPLRGTDYNEQFF.

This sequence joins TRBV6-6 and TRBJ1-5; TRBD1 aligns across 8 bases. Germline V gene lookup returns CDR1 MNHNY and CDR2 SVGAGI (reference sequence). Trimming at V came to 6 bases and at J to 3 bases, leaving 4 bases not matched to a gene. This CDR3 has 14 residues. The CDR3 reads CASSWDRNNQPQHF. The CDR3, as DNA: TGTGCCAGCAGCTGGGACAGGAACAATCAGCCCCAGCATTTT.

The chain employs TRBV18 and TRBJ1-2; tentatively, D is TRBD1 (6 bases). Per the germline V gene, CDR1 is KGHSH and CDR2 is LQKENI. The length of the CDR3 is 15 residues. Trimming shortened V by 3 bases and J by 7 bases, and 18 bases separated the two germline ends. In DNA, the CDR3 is TGTGCCAGCTCACCGGGGGGGCGCGAATCGTTTGGCTACACCTTC. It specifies CASSPGGRESFGYTF.

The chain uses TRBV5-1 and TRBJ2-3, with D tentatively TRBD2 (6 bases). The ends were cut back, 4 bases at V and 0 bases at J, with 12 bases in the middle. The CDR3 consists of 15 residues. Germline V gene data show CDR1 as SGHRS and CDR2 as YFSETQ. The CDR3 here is CASSATGASTDTQYF. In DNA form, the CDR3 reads TGCGCCAGCAGCGCGACGGGAGCTAGCACAGATACGCAGTATTTT.

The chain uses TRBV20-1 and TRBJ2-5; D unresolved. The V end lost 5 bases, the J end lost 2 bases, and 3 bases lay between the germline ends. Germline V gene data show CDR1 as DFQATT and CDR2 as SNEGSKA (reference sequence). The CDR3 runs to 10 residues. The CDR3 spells CSAPQETQYF. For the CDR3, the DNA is TGCAGTGCTCCGCAAGAGACCCAGTACTTC.

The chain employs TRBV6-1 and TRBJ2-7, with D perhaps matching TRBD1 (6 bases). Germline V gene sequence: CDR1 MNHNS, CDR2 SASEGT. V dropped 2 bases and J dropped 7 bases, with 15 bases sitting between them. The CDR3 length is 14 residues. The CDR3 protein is CASSESLRGREQYF. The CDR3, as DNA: TGTGCCAGCAGTGAAAGTCTCAGGGGCCGGGAGCAGTACTTC.

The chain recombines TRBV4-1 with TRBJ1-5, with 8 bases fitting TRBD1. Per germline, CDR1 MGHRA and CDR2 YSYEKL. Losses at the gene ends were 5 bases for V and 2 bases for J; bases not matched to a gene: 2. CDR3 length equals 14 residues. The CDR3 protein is CASSDRGGNQPQHF. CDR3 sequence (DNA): TGCGCCAGCAGCGACAGGGGCGGCAATCAGCCCCAGCATTTT.